The next 11 T cell receptor beta chains were all read from a single sample in a study of graft-versus-host responses after intestinal transplantation. The data were produced by immunoSEQ multiplex PCR, yet TCRdb's version contains in-frame clones alone and is incomplete. The repertoire holds some 8,700 clones, with roughly 31% as singletons. Sequencing used alloreactive CD4+ T cells from a mixed lymphocyte reaction culture, obtained before intestinal transplant. The subset here: CFSE-low proliferating T cells sorted from approximately 6-day pre-transplant mixed lymphocyte reaction (GvH or HvG direction). The receptor set was obtained from a human patient who received an intestinal transplant.

This sequence joins TRBV2 and TRBJ2-3; 7 nucleotides align to TRBD2. V trimming: 8 bases; J trimming: 0 bases; junction bases outside the gene matches: 8. Germline values: CDR1 SNHLY, CDR2 FYNNEI. The CDR3 covers 15 residues. The CDR3 nucleotides read TGTGCCAGCGGGGTGAGCGGGGCGAGCACAGATACGCAGTATTTT. Its protein is CASGVSGASTDTQYF.

This clone was picked up a small number of times. V and J are TRBV5-4 and TRBJ2-7; the D gene is possibly TRBD1 (6 bases). Germline CDR1 and CDR2: SGHNT and YYREEE (reference sequence). CDR3 length equals 13 residues. V gave up 4 bases and J gave up 4 bases, with 12 bases separating them. CDR3 amino acids: CASSRGQIYEQYF. CDR3 nucleotide sequence: TGTGCCAGCAGCCGTGGACAGATATACGAGCAGTACTTC.

The gene calls are TRBV29-1 and TRBJ2-6; no clear D. Trimming took 6 bases from V and 0 from J, leaving 9 bases between them. CDR3 length: 14 residues. CDR1 is SQVTM and CDR2 is ANQGSEA in the germline V gene. CDR3 in amino acids: CSVLVSSGANVLTF. The CDR3 DNA reads TGCAGCGTCCTGGTGAGCTCTGGGGCCAACGTCCTGACTTTC.

There are a few counts of this clone. The chain combines TRBV27 with TRBJ1-2; D unclear. V was trimmed by 2 bases and J by 8 bases, leaving 21 bases between them. Germline V gives CDR1 MNHEY, CDR2 SMNVEV (reference sequence). The length of the CDR3 is 16 residues. The CDR3 DNA is TGTGCCAGCAGTTTAGTCGGAACGCTCCTGAGCAGGGGCTACACCTTC. Encoded protein: CASSLVGTLLSRGYTF.

This clone was recorded a few times. The V gene is TRBV6-1, the J gene TRBJ2-2; unclear D gene. Trimming took 4 bases from V and 4 from J, leaving 13 bases between them. CDR3 length: 15 residues. Germline-derived CDR1 and CDR2 are MNHNS and SASEGT. CDR3 nucleotide sequence: TGTGCCAGCAGTGTGAATAGCTGGTCCACCGGGGAGCTGTTTTTT. Its protein is CASSVNSWSTGELFF.

This clone qualifies as medium-sized. V is TRBV15 and J is TRBJ1-1, with D tentatively TRBD1 (6 bases). CDR3 size: 13 residues. CDR1 is LNHNV, CDR2 YYDKDF, per germline (reference sequence). V was trimmed by 3 bases and J by 4 bases, leaving 9 bases between them. The CDR3 bases are TGTGCCACCAGCAGCCAGGGGCCCACTGAAGCTTTCTTT. Translation: CATSSQGPTEAFF.

This clone came up a few times. The V call is TRBV5-4, the J call TRBJ2-3, with 10 bases fitting TRBD2. The ends lost 4 bases at V and 0 bases at J; junction bases unmatched: 5. This CDR3 comprises 16 residues. Germline CDR1 reads SGHNT; CDR2 reads YYREEE (reference sequence). For the CDR3, the DNA is TGTGCCAGCAGCGCCATACTAGCGGGAAGCACAGATACGCAGTATTTT. It translates to CASSAILAGSTDTQYF.

A few counts support this clone. Other nucleotide sequences in the sample specify the same CDR3. The chain uses TRBV6-6 and TRBJ2-7, with 9 bases fitting TRBD1. This CDR3 region has 15 residues. From germline, CDR1 is MNHNY and CDR2 SVGAGI (reference sequence). V gave up 6 bases and J gave up 0 bases; unmatched junction bases: 6. The DNA for the CDR3 is TGTGCCAGCAGACCAGCGACAGGGGGCTCCTACGAGCAGTACTTC. Amino acids: CASRPATGGSYEQYF.

The J gene is TRBJ1-4, the V gene TRBV6-5; 7 positions match TRBD1. V dropped 2 bases and J dropped 8; count of bases not matched to a gene: 8. The CDR3 is 15 residues long. Germline V gene lookup returns CDR1 MNHEY and CDR2 SVGAGI. In nucleotides, the CDR3 is TGTGCCAGCAGTTACGACAGGGCTCGGGGCGAAAAACTGTTTTTT. The encoded protein is CASSYDRARGEKLFF.

V is TRBV5-1 and J is TRBJ2-1; tentatively, D is TRBD2 (5 bases). The CDR3 sequence is 15 residues long. Trimming removed 0 bases at V and 4 bases at J, with 11 bases between. CDR1 and CDR2 (germline): SGHRS, YFSETQ. The CDR3 here is CASSLGGPPYNEQFF. The CDR3 DNA follows: TGCGCCAGCAGCTTGGGCGGGCCCCCTTACAATGAGCAGTTCTTC.

Only a few counts were recorded for this clone. V and J are TRBV28 and TRBJ1-4; no definite D call. The V end was cut by 7 bases, the J end by 7 bases, with 16 bases between. The CDR3 is 14 residues long. The germline V gene encodes CDR1 MDHEN and CDR2 SYDVKM. CDR3 DNA sequence: TGTGCCAGCACGACACCTTGGGCGCCTGAAAAACTGTTTTTT. It translates to CASTTPWAPEKLFF.